The 26 T cell receptor beta chains given below trace back to one sample, sequenced in a study of blood T cell repertoires in COVID-19. Assay: immunoSEQ multiplex PCR; the TCRdb copy retains only in-frame clones and omits some. In the table there are under 150,000 clones, approximately 81% of which are singletons. Sequencing was carried out using peripheral blood. The receptor source for this set is a human donor in a cohort sampled during active COVID-19.

This chain links TRBV7-6 with TRBJ2-7; tentatively, D is TRBD1 (5 bases). Germline CDR1 and CDR2: SGHVS and FNYEAQ. Trimming cost V 1 base and J 5 bases, with 18 bases left between them. The CDR3 totals 16 residues. CDR3 sequence (DNA): TGTGCCAGCAGCTTAGGTTGGGGCGTCCCCTCGGACGAGCAGTACTTC. Protein product: CASSLGWGVPSDEQYF.

J is TRBJ1-1 and V is TRBV11-2, with D perhaps TRBD1 (6 bases). Per germline, CDR1 SGHAT and CDR2 FQNNGV. The length of the CDR3 is 14 residues. Between the trimmed V and J ends, which lost 5 bases and 1 base, there was a span of 11 bases. The CDR3 coding sequence is TGTGCCAGCAGCCCGTCACAGGGGAACACTGAAGCTTTCTTT. Its protein is CASSPSQGNTEAFF.

The genes are TRBV7-2 and TRBJ2-2; D unclear. The CDR3 consists of 14 residues. The ends were cut back, 3 bases at V and 4 bases at J, with 9 bases in the middle. CDR1 and CDR2 (germline): SGHTA, FQGNSA. The CDR3 DNA sequence: TGTGCCAGCAGCTTCTCAAGAGGCACCGGGGAGCTGTTTTTT. Its translation: CASSFSRGTGELFF.

This clone occurred many times. The V gene is TRBV4-1, the J gene TRBJ1-3; 8 bases line up with TRBD1. CDR1 and CDR2 (germline): MGHRA, YSYEKL. The CDR3 is 15 amino acids. With 4 bases clipped from V and 3 bases from J, the junction kept 5 bases outside the gene matches. The CDR3 is CASSPSGGGGNTIYF. The CDR3 DNA reads as TGCGCCAGCAGCCCATCAGGGGGCGGTGGAAACACCATATATTTT.

The rearrangement joins TRBV28 to TRBJ2-7; the D is unclear. CDR1 is MDHEN and CDR2 is SYDVKM in the germline V gene. The V end lost 0 bases, the J end lost 2 bases, and 8 bases lay between the germline ends. The CDR3 covers 14 residues. CDR3 residues: CASSLWPGTYEQYF. DNA of the CDR3: TGTGCCAGCAGTTTATGGCCAGGAACCTACGAGCAGTACTTC.

V and J are TRBV6-5 and TRBJ2-3, with 8 bases that match TRBD2. The CDR3 spans 15 residues. Germline CDR1 MNHEY, CDR2 SVGAGI. Trimming took 10 bases from V and 3 from J; bases not matched to a gene: 12. The CDR3 spells CATQPKRGTTDTQYF. DNA of the CDR3: TGTGCCACCCAACCAAAGCGGGGGACGACAGATACGCAGTATTTT.

This clone came up once. The V gene is TRBV24-1, the J gene TRBJ1-2; no clear D gene. The length of the CDR3 is 16 residues. V shed 3 bases and J shed 4 bases, with 17 bases lying between them. The V gene's germline CDR1 is KGHDR and CDR2 SFDVKD. CDR3: CATSDHRTAGFYGYTF. As DNA, the CDR3 is TGTGCCACCAGTGATCATCGAACGGCAGGCTTCTATGGCTACACCTTC.

The CDR3 bases are TGTGCCAGCAGTCCAACCGTAGCGGGGGAACACAATGAGCAGTTCTTC. Protein product: CASSPTVAGEHNEQFF. The chain is built from TRBV6-2 or TRBV6-3 and TRBJ2-1; 9 nucleotides align to TRBD2. The length of the CDR3 is 16 residues. The germline gives CDR1 MNHEY, CDR2 SVGEGT. J gave up 5 bases and V 5 bases, and 10 bases lay outside the gene matches.

This chain uses TRBV7-9 with TRBJ1-1, with D unresolved. Trimming shortened V by 5 bases and J by 5 bases, and 9 bases separated the two germline ends. This CDR3 has 12 amino acids. The germline V gene has CDR1 SEHNR and CDR2 FQNEAQ (reference sequence). CDR3 nucleotides: TGTGCCAGCAGCGCCCGGTGGACTGAAGCTTTCTTT. This sequence encodes CASSARWTEAFF.

The chain has TRBV30 and TRBJ2-3, with a tentative D call TRBD1 (6 bases). Trimming left V 3 bases short and J 4 bases short, with 8 bases between. The CDR3 has 12 amino acids. The V gene's germline CDR1 is GTSNPN and CDR2 SVGIG (reference sequence). The CDR3, as DNA: TGTGCCTGGAGGCCAGGGGCAGATACGCAGTATTTT. It specifies CAWRPGADTQYF.

The chain couples TRBV5-4 to TRBJ2-3, with a tentative D call TRBD2 (7 bases). There are 15 residues in the CDR3. The V end lost 5 bases, the J end lost 5 bases, and 18 bases lay between the germline ends. Germline V gene data show CDR1 as SGHNT and CDR2 as YYREEE (reference sequence). For the CDR3, the DNA is TGTGCCAGCAGTTTATCCCGGGGGGCGGAAGATACGCAGTATTTT. This sequence encodes CASSLSRGAEDTQYF.

The chain joins TRBV5-4 to TRBJ1-1; D is perhaps TRBD1 (5 bases). CDR1 and CDR2 from the germline V gene are SGHNT and YYREEE (reference sequence). CDR3 length: 14 residues. V shed 2 bases and J shed 1 base, with 9 bases lying between them. The CDR3 loop is CASSFQGENTEAFF. CDR3 nucleotides: TGTGCCAGCAGCTTTCAGGGTGAGAACACTGAAGCTTTCTTT. Together with reference TRBV5-4 and TRBJ1-1, the CDR3 gives the full variable domain: ETGVTQSPTHLIKTRGQQVTLRCSSQSGHNTVSWYQQALGQGPQFIFQYYREEENGRGNFPPRFSGLQFPNYSSELNVNALELDDSALYLCASSFQGENTEAFFGQGTRLTVV.

The chain joins TRBV29-1 to TRBJ2-1; 9 nucleotides agree with TRBD1. This CDR3 is 15 amino acids long. CDR1 and CDR2 (germline): SQVTM, ANQGSEA. V was pared by 4 bases and J by 9 bases, with 13 bases of the junction left unmatched. The CDR3 region has the DNA TGCAGCGTTGGACGTGGAACAGGGGGCTTTGGTGAGCAGTTCTTC. Amino acids: CSVGRGTGGFGEQFF.

This clone appeared a few times. The chain carries TRBV6-5 and TRBJ2-2; maybe TRBD1 (5 bases). Trimming pared 7 bases from V and 5 bases from J, leaving 11 bases between. CDR3 length: 13 amino acids. Germline V gene sequence: CDR1 MNHEY, CDR2 SVGAGI. CDR3 loop: CASTYRGTGELFF. CDR3 DNA: TGTGCCAGCACCTATAGGGGAACCGGGGAGCTGTTTTTT.

The rearrangement joins TRBV6-6 to TRBJ2-1; possible D gene TRBD2, 5 bases. The ends were cut back, 6 bases at V and 7 bases at J, with 16 bases in the middle. In germline, CDR1 is MNHNY, CDR2 SVGAGI (reference sequence). The CDR3 has 14 amino acids. CDR3 bases: TGTGCCAGCAGCCCCGGGGTAGCGACAAATGAGCAGTTCTTC. This gives the protein CASSPGVATNEQFF.

The V gene is TRBV6-6, the J gene TRBJ1-1; maybe TRBD1 (5 bases). The ends were cut back, 8 bases at V and 1 base at J, with 14 bases in the middle. This CDR3 has 14 residues. Germline CDR1 is MNHNY and CDR2 is SVGAGI (reference sequence). CDR3 region: CASVLQGKNTEAFF. CDR3 nucleotide sequence: TGTGCCAGCGTCCTGCAGGGCAAGAACACTGAAGCTTTCTTT.

This rearrangement joins TRBV6-4 to TRBJ2-2; no definite D call. V shed 4 bases and J shed 1 base, with 7 bases lying between them. The V gene's germline CDR1 is MRHNA and CDR2 SNTAGT. This CDR3 region has 14 residues. The CDR3 is CASSGAQNTGELFF. The CDR3, as DNA: TGTGCCAGCAGTGGTGCACAGAACACCGGGGAGCTGTTTTTT.

The CDR3 sequence is CASGWTPGDSTGELFF. CDR3 bases: TGTGCTAGTGGTTGGACCCCCGGGGATAGCACCGGGGAGCTGTTTTTT. V gene TRBV12-5 combines with J gene TRBJ2-2; D is perhaps TRBD2 (5 bases). Trimming cost V 4 bases and J 4 bases, with 16 bases left between them. This CDR3 comprises 16 residues. The germline gives CDR1 LGHNT, CDR2 FRNRAP.

The genes are TRBV5-1 and TRBJ1-5; 7 bases line up with TRBD1. The V gene end was trimmed by 1 base and the J gene end by 1 base; junction bases not matched to a gene: 5. From germline, CDR1 is SGHRS and CDR2 YFSETQ. The length of the CDR3 is 16 residues. CDR3 nucleotides: TGCGCCAGCAGCTTGACTCCGGGACAGAGCAATCAGCCCCAGCATTTT. Its translation: CASSLTPGQSNQPQHF.

This sequence joins TRBV10-3 and TRBJ2-3, with TRBD1 identical over 8 bases. This CDR3 region has 15 residues. The junction had 6 bases not matched to a gene; V was cut back by 6 bases and J by 1 base. CDR1 is ENHRY, CDR2 SYGVKD, per germline. In nucleotides, the CDR3 is TGTGCCATCAGACTAGGACAGGGAGGCACAGATACGCAGTATTTT. This gives the protein CAIRLGQGGTDTQYF.

V and J are TRBV19 and TRBJ1-1; D is undetermined. Germline V gene sequence: CDR1 LNHDA, CDR2 SQIVND (reference sequence). The CDR3 sequence is 12 residues long. Trimming left V 6 bases short and J 11 bases short, with 16 bases between. The CDR3 DNA sequence: TGTGCCAGTAGCCAAGCGGCAAGTATTGCTTTCTTT. Its translation is CASSQAASIAFF.

This chain joins TRBV11-3 and TRBJ2-2, with unresolved D. Trimming left V 5 bases short and J 1 base short, with 14 bases between. This CDR3 spans 16 amino acids. Germline CDR1 reads SGHNT; CDR2 reads YENEEA. The CDR3 DNA sequence: TGTGCCAGCAGCCCCCACACTGAGCGGAACACCGGGGAGCTGTTTTTT. Amino acids: CASSPHTERNTGELFF.

This clone was detected only a few times. The J gene is TRBJ1-2, the V gene TRBV18; TRBD1 might be the D (5 bases). Deletions cut 3 bases from V and 4 bases from J, with 12 bases between. Germline CDR1 reads KGHSH; CDR2 reads LQKENI. The CDR3 runs to 14 residues. The CDR3 DNA sequence: TGTGCCAGCTCACCCGCCGGGGGGATCTATGGCTACACCTTC. Amino acid sequence: CASSPAGGIYGYTF.

Note on this clone: The germline gene is not matched at one end of the junction; a read error may be the cause. The chain carries TRBV6-5 and TRBJ1-1; D is unclear. The germline V gene has CDR1 MNHEY and CDR2 SVGAGI. The CDR3 is 14 amino acids. The CDR3 loop is CASIYSGDITEAFF. As DNA, the CDR3 is TGTGCCAGCATTTACTCGGGAGACATCACTGAAGCTTTCTTT.

This chain joins TRBV6-5 and TRBJ2-1; the D gene is possibly TRBD2 (6 bases). V was clipped by 6 bases and J by 6 bases, with 18 bases between them. The CDR3 is made up of 15 amino acids. CDR1 and CDR2 (germline): MNHEY, SVGAGI. CDR3 in amino acids: CASRRVAWGLNEQFF. The CDR3 coding sequence is TGTGCCAGCAGGAGGGTAGCTTGGGGACTCAATGAGCAGTTCTTC.

DNA of the CDR3: TGTGCCAGCAGCCAGGAAGGGGCCGGGGCCAACGTCCTGACTTTC. Translation: CASSQEGAGANVLTF. The chain is built from TRBV6-4 and TRBJ2-6; possible D gene TRBD1, 5 bases. Deletions cut 6 bases from V and 4 bases from J, with 13 bases between. Germline CDR1 MRHNA, CDR2 SNTAGT. The CDR3 length is 15 residues.